This T cell receptor beta chain was recorded in a study of T cell responses to AZD1222 COVID-19 vaccine. Study observations and caveats: The donor cohort was predominantly white British with a female majority, and clonal diversity may have been underestimated. The peak T cell response came first, and repertoires were sampled only after it.

A word on this clone: What it binds is not known.

Here immunoSEQ multiplex PCR was the method, and the copy in TCRdb shows in-frame clones only, minus some. The sample contains around 70,000 clones, roughly 85% of which appear only once. Germline V CDR1 and CDR2: SQVTM, ANQGSEA. V shed 6 bases and J shed 3 bases, with 18 bases lying between them. The CDR3 consists of 15 residues. Pooled together were second doses at about 4 or about 12 weeks. This receptor was obtained from an adult who received the AZD1222 COVID-19 vaccine. The starting material was peripheral blood, obtained 28 days after the second AZD1222 dose. The chain has TRBV29-1 and TRBJ1-5, with a tentative D call TRBD1 (5 bases). The CDR3 protein is CSVQKVQGDNQPQHF. DNA for the CDR3: TGCAGCGTCCAGAAAGTCCAGGGAGACAATCAGCCCCAGCATTTT.